The 2 T cell receptor beta chains below come from one sample, sequenced in a study of blood T cells in healthy people across ages. With a J-beta primer mix and a sample-barcoded 5' primer, a second PCR ran about 6 to 11 cycles. TCRdb reprocessed the 5' RACE reads with MiXCR, giving one entry per CDR3 protein. The table includes around 1,000,000 distinct CDR3 sequences, 20% to 25% detected once. The same specimen was also included in a second study, on T cells of mothers and their children.

Specimen: blood. All receptors come from a girl aged 2 to 10 in good health.

This chain connects TRBV6-6 to TRBJ2-5; possibly TRBD1 for D (6 bases). V was shortened by 7 bases and J by 5 bases, with 23 bases between the two germline ends. CDR1 and CDR2 (germline): MNHNY, SVGAGI (reference sequence). The CDR3 is made up of 16 amino acids. DNA for the CDR3: TGTGCCAGCAACAACTTCGATCAGGGGTGGGGGGAGACCCAGTACTTC. Encoded protein: CASNNFDQGWGETQYF.

This clonotype appeared a few times. The chain is built from TRBV6-5 and TRBJ2-7; D is unclear. V lost 5 bases and J 5 bases, leaving 16 bases between the germline ends. This CDR3 is built from 14 residues. Germline V CDR1 and CDR2: MNHEY, SVGAGI. The CDR3 DNA follows: TGTGCCAGCAGTCCTTCGGCGCCCGTCAACGAGCAGTACTTC. Residues: CASSPSAPVNEQYF.